The sequence of this TCR beta chain was determined in a study of blood T cells in healthy people across ages. J lost 0 bases, V lost 6 bases, and 4 bases had no gene match. The germline V gene encodes CDR1 DFQATT and CDR2 SNEGSKA (reference sequence). The CDR3 has 13 amino acids. Using a J-beta primer mix together with a sample-barcoded 5' primer, a second PCR was run for about 6 to 11 cycles. TCRdb re-called the 5' RACE reads through MiXCR, storing one row per CDR3 protein. The sample has around 1.5 million distinct CDR3 sequences, 59% seen once. The study drew donors from healthy Caucasian individuals in Russia aged roughly 6 to 90.

The chain uses TRBV20-1 and TRBJ2-7; TRBD1 aligns across 8 bases. Specimen: blood. This receptor was obtained from a man aged 18 to 30 in good health. The chain's CDR3 is CSADREHSYEQYF. DNA for the CDR3: TGCAGTGCGGACAGGGAGCACTCCTACGAGCAGTACTTC.